These 22 T cell receptor beta chains were sequenced from one sample in a study of blood T cell repertoires in COVID-19. TCRdb's table, derived via immunoSEQ multiplex PCR, lists solely in-frame clones and lacks some. The sample lists a few hundred thousand clones; around 89% were seen once. Specimen: PBMCs or T cells enriched from blood (not recorded which). These receptors all stem from a woman aged 40 to 50 with acute COVID-19.

This clone showed up just a few times. The chain has TRBV24-1 and TRBJ2-2, with D uncertain. Germline CDR1 and CDR2: KGHDR and SFDVKD. V shed 0 bases and J shed 2 bases, with 9 bases lying between them. CDR3 size: 16 residues. CDR3 DNA sequence: TGTGCCACCAGTGATTTGAGCCCGCAAAACACCGGGGAGCTGTTTTTT. Encoded protein: CATSDLSPQNTGELFF.

This chain links TRBV10-1 with TRBJ2-3; TRBD2 agrees at 12 bases. CDR3 length: 15 residues. V gave up 6 bases and J gave up 5 bases; unmatched junction bases: 6. The germline V gene has CDR1 WNHNN and CDR2 SYGVQD (reference sequence). CDR3 bases: TGCGCCAGCAGCAGGCTAGCGGGAGGGGGAGATACGCAGTATTTT. Translation: CASSRLAGGGDTQYF.

The chain joins TRBV29-1 to TRBJ1-1; TRBD1 agrees at 7 bases. Germline-derived CDR1 and CDR2 are SQVTM and ANQGSEA. This CDR3 has 10 amino acids. CDR3: CSGTVTEAFF. The CDR3 DNA follows: TGCAGTGGGACAGTTACTGAAGCTTTCTTT.

V gene TRBV10-1 combines with J gene TRBJ1-2; no clear D. Deletions cut 2 bases from V and 2 bases from J, with 15 bases between. This CDR3 comprises 16 residues. The germline CDR1 and CDR2 sequences are WNHNN and SYGVQD (reference sequence). The CDR3: CASSETEEQKNYGYTF. CDR3 DNA: TGCGCCAGCAGTGAGACAGAAGAACAAAAAAACTATGGCTACACCTTC.

V and J are TRBV29-1 and TRBJ2-2; D is perhaps TRBD1 (5 bases). Germline lookup yields CDR1 SQVTM and CDR2 ANQGSEA. V lost 5 bases to trimming and J lost 6 bases, with 10 bases between them. This CDR3 has 12 amino acids. The CDR3 protein is CSVSQGPGELFF. For the CDR3, the DNA is TGCAGCGTTAGTCAGGGTCCCGGGGAGCTGTTTTTT.

The chain employs TRBV11-2 and TRBJ1-3; D may be TRBD1 (5 bases). The CDR3 has 14 residues. The V and J ends lost 4 bases and 1 base respectively, with 8 bases between them. Germline loops: CDR1 SGHAT, CDR2 FQNNGV. CDR3 nucleotides: TGTGCCAGCAGCTCCGACAGTTCTGGAAACACCATATATTTT. This gives the protein CASSSDSSGNTIYF.

The V and J genes are TRBV20-1 and TRBJ2-1, with D perhaps TRBD2 (5 bases). V was cut by 3 bases and J by 10 bases, with 10 bases left in between. This CDR3 comprises 11 residues. Germline CDR1 DFQATT, CDR2 SNEGSKA (reference sequence). In DNA, the CDR3 is TGCAGTGCTAGCCAACCGGGAGAGCAGTTCTTC. Encoded protein: CSASQPGEQFF.

This clone has just a few counts. The chain combines TRBV18 with TRBJ2-7; a possible D gene is TRBD1 (5 bases). This CDR3 is built from 12 residues. Germline loops: CDR1 KGHSH, CDR2 LQKENI. Trimming shortened V by 3 bases and J by 4 bases, and 7 bases separated the two germline ends. The CDR3 nucleotides read TGTGCCAGCTCACCGAAGGGGTACGAGCAGTACGTC. Translated, it gives CASSPKGYEQYV.

With regard to this clone: One junction end does not reproduce the germline sequence, and a read error may be involved. V and J are TRBV5-1 and TRBJ1-2; D not certain. From germline, CDR1 is SGHRS and CDR2 YFSETQ. The CDR3 spans 15 residues. The chain's CDR3 is CASNLAGGANYGYTF. The CDR3 nucleotides are TGCGCCAGCAACTTGGCAGGAGGAGCTAACTATGGCTACACCTTC. The full variable domain, with the rest looked up from reference TRBV5-1 and TRBJ1-2, is KAGVTQTPRYLIKTRGQQVTLSCSPISGHRSVSWYQQTPGQGLQFLFEYFSETQRNKGNFPGRFSGRQFSNSRSEMNVSTLELGDSALYLCASNLAGGANYGYTFGSGTRLTVV.

The chain employs TRBV12-3 or TRBV12-4 and TRBJ2-7; maybe TRBD2 (5 bases). The CDR3 runs 12 residues. Trimming took 9 bases from V and 6 from J, leaving 15 bases between them. CDR3 sequence: CASRTSLGEQYF. CDR3 bases: TGTGCCAGTCGGACTTCCTTGGGCGAGCAGTACTTC.

CDR3 region: CASGAEQPQHF. Written as DNA, the CDR3 is TGTGCCAGCGGGGCGGAACAGCCCCAGCATTTT. V is TRBV6-5 and J is TRBJ1-5; maybe TRBD1 (5 bases). The CDR3 contains 11 residues. V dropped 8 bases and J dropped 7 bases, with 9 bases sitting between them. CDR1 and CDR2 from the germline V gene are MNHEY and SVGAGI.

Only a few counts were recorded for this clone. This chain links TRBV9 with TRBJ1-6; 7 nucleotides line up with TRBD1. Germline trimming cut 4 bases from V and 5 bases from J; bases unmatched to any gene: 6. CDR3 length: 15 amino acids. Germline V gene lookup returns CDR1 SGDLS and CDR2 YYNGEE. CDR3 in DNA: TGTGCCAGCAGCATCGGGACAGTTAATAATTCACCCCTCCACTTT. It is translated as CASSIGTVNNSPLHF.

V is TRBV6-5 and J is TRBJ1-5, with D possibly matching TRBD1 (5 bases). Trimming left V 2 bases short and J 9 bases short, with 11 bases between. The CDR3 has 13 residues. The germline V gene encodes CDR1 MNHEY and CDR2 SVGAGI. CDR3 nucleotide sequence: TGTGCCAGCAGTTACGGGGCCGGAAGGCCCCAGCATTTT. Amino acids: CASSYGAGRPQHF.

V is TRBV20-1 and J is TRBJ2-1, with 7 bases fitting TRBD1. J was trimmed by 11 bases and V by 6 bases; bases with no gene match: 4. The germline V gene has CDR1 DFQATT and CDR2 SNEGSKA (reference sequence). CDR3 length: 10 residues. CDR3 DNA: TGCAGTGCAAAAAGGGGGCAGCAGTTCTTC. This sequence encodes CSAKRGQQFF.

The chain uses TRBV12-3 or TRBV12-4 and TRBJ1-2; TRBD1 matches 10 bases. V lost 7 bases and J lost 8; bases outside the gene matches: 7. This CDR3 comprises 13 residues. DNA for the CDR3: TGTGCCAGCAATCCCGGGACAGGGGCCGGCTACACCTTC. This translates into CASNPGTGAGYTF.

This chain connects TRBV19 to TRBJ2-4; TRBD1 matches 10 bases. V shed 4 bases and J 8 bases; nucleotides not matched to a gene: 8. CDR1 is LNHDA, CDR2 SQIVND, per germline (reference sequence). This CDR3 has 15 residues. The CDR3 spells CASSSGDRGQDIQYF. In DNA, the CDR3 is TGTGCCAGTAGTAGCGGGGACAGGGGACAAGACATTCAGTACTTC. Full variable domain (outside the CDR3, taken from reference TRBV19 and TRBJ2-4): DGGITQSPKYLFRKEGQNVTLSCEQNLNHDAMYWYRQDPGQGLRLIYYSQIVNDFQKGDIAEGYSVSREKKESFPLTVTSAQKNPTAFYLCASSSGDRGQDIQYFGAGTRLSVL.

This rearrangement joins TRBV11-3 to TRBJ1-6, with 12 bases that match TRBD1. The CDR3 is 17 residues long. In germline, CDR1 is SGHNT, CDR2 YENEEA. V lost 5 bases and J lost 4; bases outside the gene matches: 6. CDR3 sequence (DNA): TGTGCCAGCAGCCCTCGGGACAGGGGGCAATATAATTCACCCCTCCACTTT. This translates into CASSPRDRGQYNSPLHF.

This chain uses TRBV27 with TRBJ2-1, with D possibly matching TRBD1 (5 bases). This CDR3 spans 15 amino acids. The germline gives CDR1 MNHEY, CDR2 SMNVEV (reference sequence). Trimming left V 8 bases short and J 1 base short, with 15 bases between. In DNA, the CDR3 is TGTGCCAGCGAATCAGGGCTTGGTTCCTACAATGAGCAGTTCTTC. Its protein product is CASESGLGSYNEQFF.

In its sample, this clone was seen many times. This CDR3 reads CASSFTQTSGSQFF. The CDR3 DNA follows: TGTGCCAGCAGCTTTACACAGACTAGCGGGAGTCAGTTCTTC. V usage is TRBV11-3 and J usage is TRBJ2-1; 12 bases are shared with TRBD2. V was clipped by 3 bases and J by 13 bases; unmatched bases: 7. This CDR3 spans 14 amino acids. CDR1 SGHNT and CDR2 YENEEA come from the germline V gene.

This sequence joins TRBV5-1 and TRBJ2-3; TRBD2 matches at 14 bases. V lost 4 bases and J lost 0; bases outside the gene matches: 7. The CDR3 runs 18 residues. Germline CDR1 reads SGHRS; CDR2 reads YFSETQ. CDR3 coding DNA: TGCGCCAGCAGCGTAGGACTAGCGGGGGGCACGAGCACAGATACGCAGTATTTT. Amino acid sequence: CASSVGLAGGTSTDTQYF.

CDR3: CASSDTTRTDTQYF. DNA of the CDR3: TGTGCCAGCAGTGACACTACCCGCACAGATACGCAGTATTTT. V gene TRBV6-4 combines with J gene TRBJ2-3; D remains ambiguous. Trimming stripped 2 bases from V and 1 base from J, with 7 bases between. Germline CDR1 MRHNA, CDR2 SNTAGT. This CDR3 spans 14 amino acids.

The rearrangement joins TRBV9 to TRBJ1-1, with D maybe TRBD1 (6 bases). The length of the CDR3 is 13 residues. V lost 3 bases and J lost 5, with 11 bases in between. Germline CDR1 and CDR2: SGDLS and YYNGEE. For the CDR3, the DNA is TGTGCCAGCAGCGAGGACAGTTTTACTGAAGCTTTCTTT. Translating gives CASSEDSFTEAFF.